This TCR beta chain was profiled in a study of PD-L1 blockade in urothelial cancer. Germline lookup yields CDR1 KGHSH and CDR2 LQKENI. The CDR3 has 14 residues. V lost 0 bases and J 2 bases, leaving 6 bases between the germline ends. Time point indicated: peripheral blood 6 weeks after treatment start. Spiking each PCR with synthetic TCR analog templates was performed. The protocol was immunoSEQ multiplex PCR, while the TCRdb copy is restricted to in-frame clones and leaves out a portion. The sample consists of 20,000 to 25,000 clones, roughly 89% of them appearing once. Sample: PBMCs, taken around atezolizumab (anti-PD-L1) treatment. V usage is TRBV18 and J usage is TRBJ2-3; D gene ambiguous. This clonotype was obtained from a woman aged 55-70 years with urothelial cancer. Written as DNA, the CDR3 is TGTGCCAGCTCACCACCGGCCGTCACAGATACGCAGTATTTT. It is translated as CASSPPAVTDTQYF.